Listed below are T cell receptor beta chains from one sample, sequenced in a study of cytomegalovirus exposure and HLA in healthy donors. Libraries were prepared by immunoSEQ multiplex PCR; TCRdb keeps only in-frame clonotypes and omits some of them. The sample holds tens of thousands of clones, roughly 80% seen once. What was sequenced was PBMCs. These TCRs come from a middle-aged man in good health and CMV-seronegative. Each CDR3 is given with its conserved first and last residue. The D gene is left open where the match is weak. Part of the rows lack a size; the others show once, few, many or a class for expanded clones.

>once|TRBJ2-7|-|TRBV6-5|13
CASSRDIPYEQYF
TGTGCCAGCAGCCGGGACATACCCTACGAGCAGTACTTC
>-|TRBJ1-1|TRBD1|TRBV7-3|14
CASSSGGWNTEAFF
TGTGCCAGCAGCTCAGGGGGCTGGAACACTGAAGCTTTCTTT
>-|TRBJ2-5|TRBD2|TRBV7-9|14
CASSPGLAEETQYF
TGTGCCAGCAGCCCGGGACTAGCGGAAGAGACCCAGTACTTC
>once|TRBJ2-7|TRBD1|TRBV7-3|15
CASSLNPGQAYEQYF
TGTGCCAGCAGCTTAAACCCGGGACAGGCCTACGAGCAGTACTTC
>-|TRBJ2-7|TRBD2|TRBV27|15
CASRASGRAPYEQYF
TGTGCCAGCCGGGCTAGCGGGAGGGCACCCTACGAGCAGTACTTC
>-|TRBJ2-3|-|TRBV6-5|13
CASSGQITDTQYF
TGTGCCAGCAGTGGACAGATCACAGATACGCAGTATTTT
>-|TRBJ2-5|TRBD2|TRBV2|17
CASQGARLAGARETQYF
TGTGCCAGCCAAGGGGCGAGGCTAGCGGGAGCGAGGGAGACCCAGTACTTC
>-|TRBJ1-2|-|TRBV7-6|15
CASSLGSGREHGYTF
TGTGCCAGCAGCCTCGGTTCAGGGAGGGAGCATGGCTACACCTTC
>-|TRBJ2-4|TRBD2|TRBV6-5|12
CAARDYQNIQYF
TGTGCCGCGCGGGACTACCAAAACATTCAGTACTTC
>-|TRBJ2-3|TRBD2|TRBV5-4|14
CASSLTSGSDTQYF
TGTGCCAGCAGCCTGACTAGCGGGAGTGATACGCAGTATTTT
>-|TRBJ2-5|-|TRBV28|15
CASSLSGNLQETQYF
TGTGCCAGCAGTTTATCGGGGAATCTCCAAGAGACCCAGTACTTC